This T cell receptor (beta chain) derives from a study of blood T cell repertoires in COVID-19. Overall study: There were acute and convalescent COVID-19 samples, and they came from the United States, Italy and Spain.

Here immunoSEQ multiplex PCR was the method, and the copy in TCRdb shows in-frame clones only, minus some. The sample shows about 160,000 clones, about 80% of them seen only once. Germline V CDR1 and CDR2: SGHTS, YDEGEE. The CDR3 length is 17 residues. V lost 7 bases and J lost 8, with 27 bases in between. Sequenced material: peripheral blood. This rearrangement joins TRBV5-8 to TRBJ2-2; TRBD1 might be the D (6 bases). The sequence was obtained from a woman aged 80 or over with acute or convalescent COVID-19. Here the CDR3 DNA reads TGTGCCAGCGGGTGGCGAGCGACGACAGGCCGAGGAGGGGAGCTGTTTTTT. This sequence encodes CASGWRATTGRGGELFF.